This entry lists 20 T cell receptor beta chains sequenced from one sample in a study of graft-versus-host responses after intestinal transplantation. These receptors have no known antigen. The data were produced by immunoSEQ multiplex PCR, yet TCRdb's version contains in-frame clones alone and is incomplete. The sample consists of around 110,000 clones, less than 95% of them appearing once. The material was unstimulated CD4+ T cells sorted from spleen or lymph node cells, obtained before intestinal transplant. Receptors originate from a human donor who received an intestinal transplant.

The chain is built from TRBV9 and TRBJ2-2, with D possibly being TRBD1 (5 bases). V lost 0 bases to trimming and J lost 6 bases, with 9 bases between them. CDR3 length equals 14 residues. In germline, CDR1 is SGDLS, CDR2 YYNGEE. In DNA form, the CDR3 reads TGTGCCAGCAGCGTAGTGGCAGGGCCCGGGGAGCTGTTTTTT. It translates to CASSVVAGPGELFF.

J is TRBJ2-4 and V is TRBV28; 8 bases map to TRBD2. The CDR3 has 20 residues. The trim removed 5 bases at V and 1 base at J, leaving 19 bases unmatched. The V gene's germline CDR1 is MDHEN and CDR2 SYDVKM. The CDR3 here is CASSPLLQREPYWAKNIQYF. The CDR3 nucleotides read TGTGCCAGCAGTCCACTTCTCCAGCGGGAGCCGTATTGGGCCAAAAACATTCAGTACTTC. The full variable domain, in which reference TRBV28 and TRBJ2-4 provide the parts outside the CDR3, is DVKVTQSSRYLVKRTGEKVFLECVQDMDHENMFWYRQDPGLGLRLIYFSYDVKMKEKGDIPEGYSVSREKKERFSLILESASTNQTSMYLCASSPLLQREPYWAKNIQYFGAGTRLSVL.

The J gene is TRBJ2-3, the V gene TRBV4-3; the match to TRBD2 covers 8 bases. Trimming took 4 bases from V and 1 from J; bases not matched to a gene: 7. The CDR3 is 16 amino acids. Germline values: CDR1 LGHNA, CDR2 YSLEER. This chain's CDR3 is CASSPGGGRGTDTQYF. CDR3 nucleotides: TGCGCCAGCAGCCCCGGGGGGGGCAGGGGCACAGATACGCAGTATTTT.

The chain uses TRBV5-4 and TRBJ2-7, with TRBD2 matching 15 bases. The CDR3 totals 15 residues. The J segment lost 4 bases and the V segment lost 4 bases, leaving 3 bases of the junction unmatched. Germline V gives CDR1 SGHNT, CDR2 YYREEE (reference sequence). CDR3 coding DNA: TGTGCCAGCAGCCGGGGACTAGCGGGGGGTTACGAGCAGTACTTC. It is translated as CASSRGLAGGYEQYF.

The chain employs TRBV28 and TRBJ1-5, with a tentative D call TRBD1 (6 bases). V gave up 3 bases and J gave up 6 bases, with 15 bases separating them. The CDR3 runs 15 residues. CDR1 and CDR2 (germline): MDHEN, SYDVKM. The CDR3 sequence: CASSLQAGVGQPQHF. For the CDR3, the DNA is TGTGCCAGCAGTTTGCAGGCAGGGGTCGGTCAGCCCCAGCATTTT. Full variable domain (rest looked up from reference TRBV28 and TRBJ1-5): DVKVTQSSRYLVKRTGEKVFLECVQDMDHENMFWYRQDPGLGLRLIYFSYDVKMKEKGDIPEGYSVSREKKERFSLILESASTNQTSMYLCASSLQAGVGQPQHFGDGTRLSIL.

DNA for the CDR3: TGTGCCAGCAGCGTAGAGGGGGCCTCTGGGGCCAACGTCCTGACTTTC. Translated: CASSVEGASGANVLTF. This sequence joins TRBV9 and TRBJ2-6, with TRBD1 identical over 7 bases. Per germline, CDR1 SGDLS and CDR2 YYNGEE. The CDR3 extends over 16 amino acids. V gave up 0 bases and J gave up 0 bases; unmatched junction bases: 0.

The chain recombines TRBV7-3 with TRBJ1-1; D uncertain. The CDR3 is 14 residues long. Trimming removed 5 bases from V and 1 base from J, with 11 bases in between. The germline CDR1 and CDR2 sequences are SGHTA and FQGTGA. Here the CDR3 reads CASSPGAGNTEAFF. The DNA for the CDR3 is TGTGCCAGCAGCCCCGGCGCAGGGAACACTGAAGCTTTCTTT.

V is TRBV6-5 and J is TRBJ1-1; possibly TRBD1 for D (5 bases). The V gene lost 7 bases and the J gene lost 5 bases, with 20 bases spanning the gap. In germline, CDR1 is MNHEY, CDR2 SVGAGI. CDR3 size: 15 residues. In DNA, the CDR3 is TGTGCCAGCATCCCCCCCCGAAAGGGGCGTACTGAAGCTTTCTTT. Amino acid sequence: CASIPPRKGRTEAFF.

The V gene is TRBV7-2, the J gene TRBJ1-4, with no clear D. The CDR3 contains 14 residues. V lost 3 bases and J lost 8, with 13 bases in between. CDR1 and CDR2 from the germline V gene are SGHTA and FQGNSA. This chain's CDR3 is CASSLIRGEEKLFF. The CDR3 DNA reads TGTGCCAGCAGCTTGATACGGGGAGAGGAAAAACTGTTTTTT.

This clone was picked up one time. CDR3 amino acids: CASSPGEATYEQYF. For the CDR3, the DNA is TGTGCCAGCAGCCCGGGGGAGGCCACCTACGAGCAGTACTTC. The chain links TRBV7-2 to TRBJ2-7, with a tentative D call TRBD2 (6 bases). V dropped 5 bases and J dropped 2 bases, with 13 bases sitting between them. Germline values: CDR1 SGHTA, CDR2 FQGNSA. This CDR3 has 14 amino acids.

J is TRBJ2-5 and V is TRBV2, with a possible D match to TRBD1 (6 bases). The V gene's germline CDR1 is SNHLY and CDR2 FYNNEI. V lost 10 bases, J lost 2 bases, and 11 bases lay in between. The CDR3 is made up of 12 amino acids. The CDR3 reads CATGQYQETQYF. CDR3 nucleotide sequence: TGTGCCACCGGACAGTATCAAGAGACCCAGTACTTC.

This clone was recorded only once. This chain uses TRBV15 with TRBJ1-5, with D perhaps TRBD1 (6 bases). The CDR3 extends over 15 amino acids. V was shortened by 5 bases and J by 0 bases, with 11 bases between the two germline ends. CDR1 LNHNV and CDR2 YYDKDF come from the germline V gene (reference sequence). Written as DNA, the CDR3 is TGTGCCACCAGCCTGGGGGCCTATAGCAATCAGCCCCAGCATTTT. Residues: CATSLGAYSNQPQHF. The full variable domain, in which reference TRBV15 and TRBJ1-5 provide the parts outside the CDR3, is DAMVIQNPRYQVTQFGKPVTLSCSQTLNHNVMYWYQQKSSQAPKLLFHYYDKDFNNEADTPDNFQSRRPNTSFCFLDIRSPGLGDTAMYLCATSLGAYSNQPQHFGDGTRLSIL.

V is TRBV19 and J is TRBJ2-1; 12 nucleotides agree with TRBD2. Germline values: CDR1 LNHDA, CDR2 SQIVND (reference sequence). This CDR3 is 16 amino acids long. Unmatched junction bases numbered 4, after V lost 5 bases and J lost 2 bases. The CDR3 region is CASSPSGGAPYNEQFF. As DNA, the CDR3 is TGTGCCAGTAGTCCTAGCGGGGGGGCCCCCTACAATGAGCAGTTCTTC.

This clone was observed a few times. The rearrangement uses TRBV6-5 and TRBJ2-2, with a weak D call TRBD2 (6 bases). Trimming stripped 6 bases from V and 1 base from J, with 9 bases between. The CDR3 covers 14 residues. Germline V gives CDR1 MNHEY, CDR2 SVGAGI. The CDR3 reads CASSTRENTGELFF. DNA for the CDR3: TGTGCCAGCAGCACGCGGGAGAACACCGGGGAGCTGTTTTTT.

This clone was found a few times. The chain combines TRBV4-3 with TRBJ1-4; the match to TRBD1 covers 7 bases. Germline lookup yields CDR1 LGHNA and CDR2 YSLEER. The J segment lost 8 bases and the V segment lost 1 base, leaving 4 bases of the junction unmatched. The length of the CDR3 is 14 residues. The CDR3 loop is CASSQGQGREKLFF. CDR3 in DNA: TGCGCCAGCAGCCAAGGACAGGGACGGGAAAAACTGTTTTTT.

In its sample, this clone was seen once. At one boundary the junction diverges from the germline segment, which might be a read error. This CDR3 is also generated by other DNA sequences in the sample. The rearrangement joins TRBV5-1 to TRBJ2-7; tentatively, D is TRBD1 (5 bases). CDR3 length: 14 residues. Germline V gene lookup returns CDR1 SGHRS and CDR2 YFSETQ. This chain's CDR3 is CASSLEGIPYEQYF. CDR3 DNA sequence: TGCGCCAGCAGCTTGGAGGGGATCCCCTACGAACAGTACTTC.

The chain carries TRBV29-1 and TRBJ2-1; TRBD2 agrees at 7 bases. With 4 bases clipped from V and 6 bases from J, the junction kept 15 bases outside the gene matches. The CDR3 is 16 residues long. In germline, CDR1 is SQVTM, CDR2 ANQGSEA. CDR3 bases: TGCAGCGTTGCCGCTTACCGGGACTATATTACCAATGAGCAGTTCTTC. Translating it yields CSVAAYRDYITNEQFF.

This chain links TRBV10-3 with TRBJ2-3; 8 nucleotides align to TRBD1. V lost 6 bases, J lost 2 bases, and 10 bases stayed unmatched. The CDR3 contains 16 residues. Germline loops: CDR1 ENHRY, CDR2 SYGVKD. Written as DNA, the CDR3 is TGTGCCATCAGGAGAGCCGGGACAGGATTCACAGATACGCAGTATTTT. It translates to CAIRRAGTGFTDTQYF.

The J gene is TRBJ2-3, the V gene TRBV6-5, with TRBD2 as a possible D gene (6 bases). The germline V and J ends were trimmed by 5 bases and 2 bases, with 11 bases remaining between them. In germline, CDR1 is MNHEY, CDR2 SVGAGI. This CDR3 comprises 14 residues. Here the CDR3 DNA reads TGTGCCAGCAGTCGAGGGACTGTCACAGATACGCAGTATTTT. As protein: CASSRGTVTDTQYF.

This rearrangement joins TRBV5-1 to TRBJ2-7; D might be TRBD1 (5 bases). This CDR3 has 14 amino acids. Trimming took off 1 base at V and 1 base at J, with 9 bases between the two ends. Germline V gene data show CDR1 as SGHRS and CDR2 as YFSETQ. CDR3 sequence: CASSLLRESYEQYF. The CDR3 DNA reads as TGCGCCAGCAGCTTGCTCAGGGAATCCTACGAGCAGTACTTC.